This T cell receptor (beta chain) was identified during a study of T cells in tumors after PD-1 blockade (dated by TCRdb to about 2019). A note on the overall study: Patients were excluded if they had prior checkpoint blockade, use of systemic immunosuppressants, or recent radiotherapy or other anti-cancer therapy within 4 weeks. Pembrolizumab 200 mg every 3 weeks or cemiplimab 350 mg every 2 weeks was administered to patients. Using site-matched tumors from BCC or SCC patients sampled before and after anti-PD-1 therapy, the study carried out paired single-cell RNA and TCR sequencing. Ongoing daily vismodegib 150 mg was also given to a subset of patients during anti-PD-1 treatment. To compare clonotypes in blood and tumor, bulk TCR sequencing was done on under 11 peripheral blood samples taken from roughly five patients. RECIST version 1.1 was used to assess clinical response. Peripheral blood samples averaged around 110,000 TCR templates (range roughly 24,000-260,000) and 37,000 or so unique clonotypes. Points the paper makes about the study in general: Around 42% of TCR clonotypes from the tumor were detected in blood, and certain novel exhausted tumor clones were present in blood collected before treatment, which suggests recruitment from the periphery. The source of novel T cell clones was not identified and could include lymphoid organs or rare unexpanded clones within the tumor or its periphery.

The immunoSEQ platform was used for deep TCRbeta sequencing. Processing in the source paper ran as follows. For further analysis, only productive rearrangements were exported from the immunoSEQ Analyzer. T cell phenotypes were assigned to bulk TCRbeta clonotypes by matching to single-cell RNA+TCR-seq clones sharing the same TCRbeta sequence. Using bulk TCR sequencing data, clone enrichment in tumor was calculated by dividing a clone's tumor frequency by the same clone's PBMC frequency. TCRs were grouped by GLIPH into specificity groups, defined as clusters of distinct TCRs likely recognizing common antigens via shared CDR3 motifs. TCRdb limited this immuneACCESS table to in-frame rearrangements with V and J called. A share of clones is missing; checked studies link under half to unresolved V genes, and the rest is unexplained. The V and J calls and clone size come from that table; D and trimming were worked out from the DNA. The sample table contains about 20,000 clones; only one count was recorded for 78% of them. The ten largest clones represent approximately 26% of the sample.

The time point label for this specimen denotes: before anti-PD-1 therapy. Genomic DNA extracted from tumor biopsies or peripheral blood was used for bulk TCRbeta sequencing, with input ranging from roughly 616 ng to 6,004 ng. Histologically proven advanced or metastatic basal or squamous cell carcinoma was present in all patients, all of whom were poor candidates for surgical resection. Of the ten or so patients making up the basal cell carcinoma cohort, about 8 underwent bulk tumor TCR sequencing. Based on the germline V gene, the CDR1 and CDR2 sequences are MNHEY and SVGAGI. V gives up 6 bases and J gives up 4 bases, and the segment between their germline ends measures 16 bases. There are 15 amino acids in the CDR3, from cysteine to phenylalanine inclusive. Just CDR3 DNA is preserved here, 45 bases in frame from base 1. Concerning this clone itself: Its antigen is still unknown. The input lacks base qualities; no much larger clone sits a single base away.

The chain is assembled from TRBV6-5 and TRBJ2-1, with a tentative D call of TRBD1 or TRBD2, each matching 5 bases. The sample was PBMCs, taken before anti-PD-1 treatment. The source is a human donor with basal cell carcinoma. In nucleotide form, the sequence is TGTGCCAGCAGGATACAGGTTGCGGGTTACAATGAGCAGTTCTTC. Its translation reads: CASRIQVAGYNEQFF.